This T cell receptor (beta chain) was obtained from a study of blood T cell repertoires in COVID-19 (dated by TCRdb to the early 2020s). Broadly, across the study: Samples from collaborators originated in the United States, Italy and Spain and spanned both the acute and convalescent phases of COVID-19. The prospective study material was composed of cDNA or gDNA derived from T cells, B-cell-depleted T cells, or PBMCs. Deeply sampled blood TCRbeta repertoires from subjects exposed to, actively infected with, or recovered from COVID-19 were included in the dataset. The repertoires were released in a freely available public database intended as a resource for research on the immune response to SARS-CoV-2. The samples were drawn from the first 160 participants of the ongoing ImmuneRACE study and from 950 to 1,500 subjects provided by 6 global collaborators. A de-identified subject ID, COVID-19 status, age in years and sex were almost always included in the sample metadata. Where HLA class I and class II types were available, the types were taken from metadata supplied by the sample provider, not from assay-based typing. Broad study findings and their caveats: How much clinical and demographic metadata was included differed by source and by participant, and the metadata was provided uncurated.

TCRbeta CDR3 regions were amplified from genomic DNA by means of the immunoSEQ Assay, a bias-controlled multiplex PCR. In the original analysis: The number of nucleated cells in each sample was estimated from the amplification of reference gene primers within the assay. To quantify the absolute abundance of each unique TCRbeta CDR3 rearrangement, sequence reads were collapsed and filtered. For each sample, productive Simpson clonality was calculated as the square root of Simpson's diversity index across productive rearrangements. TCRdb re-hosts the immuneACCESS table, in-frame sequences only. Its copies lack some clones; in the studies checked, an unresolved V gene accounts for under half of them, and the cause for the rest is not known. Clone size and V and J calls were adopted from that table, with D and trimming inferred from the DNA. The sample table records roughly 80,000 clones; over 65% of these occur just once. The ten largest clones capture roughly 15% of the sample.

Concerning this clone itself: There is no known antigen for this receptor. It has no much larger one-base neighbor in the sample; base qualities were not kept.

Including cysteine and phenylalanine, the CDR3 has 15 amino acids. Only the CDR3 DNA stays, 45 bases, in frame from base 1. V drops 2 bases and J drops 2 bases, leaving 10 bases in between. CDR1 and CDR2 (KGHDR, SFDVKD) derive from the germline V gene. Whole blood was collected in K2EDTA tubes by collaborating institutions according to the institutions' own protocols. For TCRbeta analysis, collaborators shipped samples as frozen whole blood, isolated PBMCs, or DNA extracted from either of those sample types. The receptor chain draws on TRBV24-1 and TRBJ2-3; no confident D gene assignment can be made. This TCR came from a woman in her sixties or seventies with acute or convalescent COVID-19. The sequenced sample was peripheral blood. Read as DNA, the sequence is TGTGCCACCAGTGATTCTCTAATAGACACAGATACGCAGTATTTT. It encodes CATSDSLIDTDTQYF.